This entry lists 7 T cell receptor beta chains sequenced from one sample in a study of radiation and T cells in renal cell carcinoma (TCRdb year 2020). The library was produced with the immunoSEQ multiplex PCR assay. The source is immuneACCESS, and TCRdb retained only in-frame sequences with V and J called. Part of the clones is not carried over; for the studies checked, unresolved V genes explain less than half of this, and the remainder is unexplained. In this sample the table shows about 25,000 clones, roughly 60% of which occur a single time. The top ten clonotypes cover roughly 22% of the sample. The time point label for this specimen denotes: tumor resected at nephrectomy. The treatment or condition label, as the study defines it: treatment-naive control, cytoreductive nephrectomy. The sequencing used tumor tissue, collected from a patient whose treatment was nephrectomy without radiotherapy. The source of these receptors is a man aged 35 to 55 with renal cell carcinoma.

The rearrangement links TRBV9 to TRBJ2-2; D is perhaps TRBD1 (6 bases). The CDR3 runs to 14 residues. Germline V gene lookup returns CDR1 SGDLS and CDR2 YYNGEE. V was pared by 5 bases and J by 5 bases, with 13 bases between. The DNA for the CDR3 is TGTGCCAGCAGTACGACAGGAATGACCGGGGAGCTGTTTTTT. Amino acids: CASSTTGMTGELFF.

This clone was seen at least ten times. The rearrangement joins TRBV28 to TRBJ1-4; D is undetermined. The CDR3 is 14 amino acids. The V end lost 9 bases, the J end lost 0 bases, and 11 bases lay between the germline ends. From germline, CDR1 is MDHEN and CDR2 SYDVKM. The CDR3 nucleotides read TGTGCCAGTCTTGCGGGTGCAACTAATGAAAAACTGTTTTTT. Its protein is CASLAGATNEKLFF.

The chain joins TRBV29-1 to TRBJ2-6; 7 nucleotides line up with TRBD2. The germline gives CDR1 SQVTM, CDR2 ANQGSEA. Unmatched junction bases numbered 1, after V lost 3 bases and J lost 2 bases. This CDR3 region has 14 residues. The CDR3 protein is CSVDGGTGANVLTF. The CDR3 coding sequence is TGCAGCGTTGACGGGGGGACTGGGGCCAACGTCCTGACTTTC.

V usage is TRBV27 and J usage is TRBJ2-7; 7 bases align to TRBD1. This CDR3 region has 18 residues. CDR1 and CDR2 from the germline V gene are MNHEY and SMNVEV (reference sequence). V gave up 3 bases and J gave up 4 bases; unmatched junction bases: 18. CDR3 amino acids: CASSFLQPCRQGHYEQYV. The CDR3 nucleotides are TGTGCCAGCAGTTTCCTACAACCGTGCCGACAGGGTCATTACGAGCAGTACGTC.

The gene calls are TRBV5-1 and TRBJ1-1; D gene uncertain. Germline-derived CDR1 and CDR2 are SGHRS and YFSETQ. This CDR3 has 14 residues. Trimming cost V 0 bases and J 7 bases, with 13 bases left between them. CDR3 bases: TGCGCCAGCAGCTTGGCCCCGGAGGGTAATGAAGCTTTCTTT. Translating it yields CASSLAPEGNEAFF.

The CDR3 sequence is CASTEGQTNTGELFF. DNA for the CDR3: TGTGCCAGCACCGAGGGACAGACGAACACCGGGGAGCTGTTTTTT. The chain links TRBV9 to TRBJ2-2, with 7 nucleotides matching TRBD1. V shed 6 bases and J 0 bases; nucleotides not matched to a gene: 5. This CDR3 is built from 15 residues. The germline CDR1 and CDR2 sequences are SGDLS and YYNGEE.

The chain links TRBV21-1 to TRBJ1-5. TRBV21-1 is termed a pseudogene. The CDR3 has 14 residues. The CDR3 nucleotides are TGTGCCAGCAGCAAACAGGACAGCAATCAGCCCCAGCATTTT. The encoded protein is CASSKQDSNQPQHF.